The clone carrying this TCR beta chain has only one observation. This record comes from a study of shared clonotypes between healthy human individuals. Study background: Researchers assigned three CD4 naive, three CD4 memory, two CD8 naive and one CD8 memory plate to each donor.

Study donors comprised healthy, HIV-negative adults devoid of recent acute infection or vaccination. The assay was immunoSEQ multiplex PCR, and TCRdb's table has in-frame clones only and misses some. Found here are over a million clones, about 70% of them singletons; the top ten hold about 1.5%. V dropped 1 base and J dropped 2; count of bases not matched to a gene: 8. This CDR3 has 16 residues. Germline-derived CDR1 and CDR2 are SGHDT and YYEEEE. J is TRBJ2-5 and V is TRBV5-6, with 7 positions matching TRBD2. The source of this sequence is a man aged 18-30 years in good health. The material sequenced was memory CD4+ T cells sorted from blood. Subset given: CD45RA-negative fraction. The CDR3 is CASSLMASGFQETQYF. CDR3 in DNA: TGTGCCAGCAGCTTGATGGCTAGCGGATTTCAAGAGACCCAGTACTTC. The entire variable domain, with the rest obtained from reference TRBV5-6 and TRBJ2-5, is as follows: DAGVTQSPTHLIKTRGQQVTLRCSPKSGHDTVSWYQQALGQGPQFIFQYYEEEERQRGNFPDRFSGHQFPNYSSELNVNALLLGDSALYLCASSLMASGFQETQYFGPGTRLLVL.